This T cell receptor (beta chain) is drawn from a study of shared clonotypes between healthy human individuals. Looking at the study overall: The donor group consisted of two women and three men, aged 18 to 49.

The authors divided CD4+ cells into CD45RA+ naive and CD45RA-negative memory subsets. This CDR3 has 13 amino acids. Trimming removed 5 bases at V and 3 bases at J, with 11 bases between. The V gene's germline CDR1 is SNHLY and CDR2 FYNNEI. A remark on this clone: Its antigen is unidentified. Other nucleotide sequences in the sample specify the same CDR3.

Broader study findings: Sampling included only blood; tissue repertoires likely differ. The naive CD4 repertoires of four donors were compared, and around 4.7% of clonotypes were shared.

Sequencing was performed with immunoSEQ multiplex PCR; in TCRdb, only in-frame clones are kept and a portion is missing. The data contain some 1,100,000 clones, approximately 78% of them singletons. The receptor was isolated from a man aged 18 to 29 in good health. Some clones in this sample may be carry-over from other donors' samples. This chain connects TRBV2 to TRBJ2-7; D gene unclear. The sequenced sample was memory CD4+ T cells from PBMCs. The subset is: CD45RA-negative fraction. DNA of the CDR3: TGTGCCAGCAGTCCCCTGCTAGGCTACGAGCAGTACTTC. As protein: CASSPLLGYEQYF.